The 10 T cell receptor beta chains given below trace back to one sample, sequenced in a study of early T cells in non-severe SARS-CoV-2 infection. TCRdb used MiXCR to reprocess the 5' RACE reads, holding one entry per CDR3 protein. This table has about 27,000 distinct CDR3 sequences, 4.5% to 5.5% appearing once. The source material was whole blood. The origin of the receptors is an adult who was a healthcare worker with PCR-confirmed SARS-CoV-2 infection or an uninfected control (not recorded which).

The CDR3 here is CASSGGQGDYEQYF. The CDR3 region has the DNA TGTGCCAGCAGTGGGGGACAGGGGGACTACGAGCAGTACTTC. The rearrangement uses TRBV6-5 and TRBJ2-7; 11 positions match TRBD1. V shed 5 bases and J 3 bases; nucleotides not matched to a gene: 3. The CDR3 totals 14 residues. Germline V gene data show CDR1 as MNHEY and CDR2 as SVGAGI.

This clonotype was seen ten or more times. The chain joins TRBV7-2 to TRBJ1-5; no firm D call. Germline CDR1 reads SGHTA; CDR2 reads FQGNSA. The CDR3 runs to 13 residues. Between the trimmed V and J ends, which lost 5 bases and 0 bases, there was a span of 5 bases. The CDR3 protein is CASSRNSNQPQHF. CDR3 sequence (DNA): TGTGCCAGCAGCCGCAATAGCAATCAGCCCCAGCATTTT.

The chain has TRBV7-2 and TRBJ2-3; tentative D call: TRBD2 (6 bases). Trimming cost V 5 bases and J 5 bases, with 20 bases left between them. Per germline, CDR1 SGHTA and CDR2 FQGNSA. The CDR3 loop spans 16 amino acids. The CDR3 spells CASSLFSGGAGDTQYF. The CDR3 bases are TGTGCCAGCAGCCTCTTTTCCGGCGGGGCGGGAGATACGCAGTATTTT.

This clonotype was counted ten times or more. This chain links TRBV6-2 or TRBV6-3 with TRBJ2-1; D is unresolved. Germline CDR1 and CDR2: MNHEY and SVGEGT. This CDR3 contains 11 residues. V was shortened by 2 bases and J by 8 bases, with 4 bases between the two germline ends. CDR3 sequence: CASSYLYEQFF. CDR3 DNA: TGTGCCAGCAGTTACCTTTATGAGCAGTTCTTC.

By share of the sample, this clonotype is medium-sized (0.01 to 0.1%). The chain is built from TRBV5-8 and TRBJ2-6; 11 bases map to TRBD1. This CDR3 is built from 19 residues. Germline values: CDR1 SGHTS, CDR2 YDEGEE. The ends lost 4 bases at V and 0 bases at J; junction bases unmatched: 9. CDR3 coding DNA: TGTGCCAGCAGCCTAGCCTGGACAGGGGGCTACTCTGGGGCCAACGTCCTGACTTTC. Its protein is CASSLAWTGGYSGANVLTF.

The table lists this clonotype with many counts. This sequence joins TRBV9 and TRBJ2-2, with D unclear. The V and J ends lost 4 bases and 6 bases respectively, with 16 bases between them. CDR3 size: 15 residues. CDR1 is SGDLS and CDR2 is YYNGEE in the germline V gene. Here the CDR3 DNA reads TGTGCCAGCAGCCCTGCTGGACGGAGCCCCGGGGAGCTGTTTTTT. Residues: CASSPAGRSPGELFF.

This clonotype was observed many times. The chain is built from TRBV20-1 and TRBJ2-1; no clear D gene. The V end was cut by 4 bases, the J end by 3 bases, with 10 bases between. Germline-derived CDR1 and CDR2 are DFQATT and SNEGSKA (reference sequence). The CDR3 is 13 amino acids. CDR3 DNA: TGCAGTGCTATGGGTACCGACTACAATGAGCAGTTCTTC. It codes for CSAMGTDYNEQFF.

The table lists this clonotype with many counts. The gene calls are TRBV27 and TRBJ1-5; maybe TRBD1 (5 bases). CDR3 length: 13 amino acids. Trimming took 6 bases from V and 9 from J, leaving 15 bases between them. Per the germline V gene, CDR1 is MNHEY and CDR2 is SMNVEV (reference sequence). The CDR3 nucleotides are TGTGCCAGCAGCTATACAGGTTCTCGGCCCCAGCATTTT. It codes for CASSYTGSRPQHF.

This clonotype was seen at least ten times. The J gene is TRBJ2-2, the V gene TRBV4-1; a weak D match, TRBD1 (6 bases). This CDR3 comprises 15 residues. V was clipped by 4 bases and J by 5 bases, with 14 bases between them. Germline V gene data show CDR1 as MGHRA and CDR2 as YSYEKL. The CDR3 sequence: CASSPAVGGTGELFF. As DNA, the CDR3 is TGCGCCAGCAGCCCGGCCGTAGGGGGAACCGGGGAGCTGTTTTTT.

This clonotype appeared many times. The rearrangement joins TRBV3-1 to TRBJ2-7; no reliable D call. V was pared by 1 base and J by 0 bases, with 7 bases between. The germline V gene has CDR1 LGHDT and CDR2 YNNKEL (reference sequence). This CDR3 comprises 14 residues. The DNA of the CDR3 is TGTGCCAGCAGCCAAGGTCTAAGCTCCTACGAGCAGTACTTC. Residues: CASSQGLSSYEQYF.